This TCR beta chain was profiled in a study of vaccination and CD4 T cells after COVID-19. Deletions cut 4 bases from V and 2 bases from J, with 12 bases between. Looked up from germline, CDR1 is SGHTA and CDR2 is FQGNSA. The CDR3 runs to 14 residues. Once obtained from cultured CD4+ T cells, the DNA was sequenced using the Oncomine TCR Beta short-read assay. Each CDR3 protein gets one entry after TCRdb re-called the PCR reads with MiXCR. The sample comprises fewer than 9,000 distinct CDR3 sequences, roughly 61% of which are singletons, and approximately 29% rests with the top ten. Comments on this clonotype: Its specificity is unknown.

The treatment: approximately nine-day PBMC culture with coronavirus spike peptide pools or control peptides (ViraFEST assay). The rearrangement joins TRBV7-2 to TRBJ2-7; unclear D gene. The receptor was derived from a human donor who had recovered from COVID-19. Source material: CD4+ T cells from blood, cultured in vitro. CDR3: CASSSRVATYEQYF. The CDR3 region has the DNA TGTGCCAGCAGCTCCAGAGTTGCGACCTACGAGCAGTACTTC.